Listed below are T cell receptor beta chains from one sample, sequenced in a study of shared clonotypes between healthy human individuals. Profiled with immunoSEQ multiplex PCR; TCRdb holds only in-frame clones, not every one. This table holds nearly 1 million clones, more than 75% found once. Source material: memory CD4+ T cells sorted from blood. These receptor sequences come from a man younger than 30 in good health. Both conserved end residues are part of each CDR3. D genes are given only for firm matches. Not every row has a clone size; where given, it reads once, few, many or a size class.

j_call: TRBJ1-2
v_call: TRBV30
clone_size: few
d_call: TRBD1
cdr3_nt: TGTGCCTGCATACCGACAGGGGCCAGCTATGGCTACACCTTC
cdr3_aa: CACIPTGASYGYTF

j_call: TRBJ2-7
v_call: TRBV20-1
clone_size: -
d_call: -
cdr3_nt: TGCAGTGCTAAACTAGAGACTAGGGAGTACTTC
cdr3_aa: CSAKLETREYF

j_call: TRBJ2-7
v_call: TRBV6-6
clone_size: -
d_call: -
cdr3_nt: TGTGCCAGCAGTTCCCTCTCCACCTCCTACGAGCAGTACTTC
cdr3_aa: CASSSLSTSYEQYF

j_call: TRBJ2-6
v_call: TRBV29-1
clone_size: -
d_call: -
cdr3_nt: TGCAGCGTTGAATTGCTAGGGGCTGGGGCCAACGTCCTGACTTTC
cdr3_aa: CSVELLGAGANVLTF

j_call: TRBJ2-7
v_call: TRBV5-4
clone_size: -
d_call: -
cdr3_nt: TGTGCCAGCAGCCCTAACCGGACTGTTAGCTCCTACGAGCAGTACTTC
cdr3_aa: CASSPNRTVSSYEQYF

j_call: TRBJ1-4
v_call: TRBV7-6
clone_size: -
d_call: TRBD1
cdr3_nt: TGTGCCAGCAGCCCCGCCGCAGGACAGGGGGATGAAAAACTGTTTTTT
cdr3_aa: CASSPAAGQGDEKLFF

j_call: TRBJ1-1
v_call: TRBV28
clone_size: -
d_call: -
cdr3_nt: TGTGCCAGCAGTTTTTTCGCTGCCACTGAAGCTTTCTTT
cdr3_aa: CASSFFAATEAFF

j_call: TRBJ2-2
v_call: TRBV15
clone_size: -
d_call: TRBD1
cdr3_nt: TGTGCCACCAGCAGAGATCCGCAGGGGGCTACCGGGGAGCTGTTTTTT
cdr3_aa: CATSRDPQGATGELFF

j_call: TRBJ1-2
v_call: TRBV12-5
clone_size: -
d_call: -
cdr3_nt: TGTGCTAGTGGTTTGGTACCTACCGTCCACAGGAACTATGGCTACACCTTC
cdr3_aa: CASGLVPTVHRNYGYTF

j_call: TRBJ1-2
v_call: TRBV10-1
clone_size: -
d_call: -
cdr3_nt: TGCGCCAGCAGTGAACAGAAGAACTATGGCTACACCTTC
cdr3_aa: CASSEQKNYGYTF

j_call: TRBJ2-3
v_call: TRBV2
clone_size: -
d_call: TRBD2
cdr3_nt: TGTGCCAGCAGGACCTCTAGCGGGGGCTTCACAGATACGCAGTATTTT
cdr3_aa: CASRTSSGGFTDTQYF

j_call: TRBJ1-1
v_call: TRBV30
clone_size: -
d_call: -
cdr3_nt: TGTGCCTGGAGTGTGAGGGGGGCGGGCACTGAAGCTTTCTTT
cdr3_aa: CAWSVRGAGTEAFF

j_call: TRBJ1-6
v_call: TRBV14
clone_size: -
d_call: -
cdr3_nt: TGTGCCAGCAGCCAAGACCTGCGTTCTTCGGCCCTCCACTTT
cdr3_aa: CASSQDLRSSALHF

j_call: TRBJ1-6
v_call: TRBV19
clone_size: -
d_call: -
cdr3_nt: TGTGCCAGTGCCGAGGGCTCCTATAATTCACCCCTCCACTTT
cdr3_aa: CASAEGSYNSPLHF

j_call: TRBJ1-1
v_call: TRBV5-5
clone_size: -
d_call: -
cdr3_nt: TGTGCCAGCAGCTCCAACCCTCACGGGATCACTGAAGCTTTCTTT
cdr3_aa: CASSSNPHGITEAFF

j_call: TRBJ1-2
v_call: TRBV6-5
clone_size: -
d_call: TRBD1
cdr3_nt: TGTGCCAGCATCAACAGGGGTGACTATGGCTACACCTTC
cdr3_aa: CASINRGDYGYTF

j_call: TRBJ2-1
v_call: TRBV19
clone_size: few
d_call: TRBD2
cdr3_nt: TGTGCCAGTAGTAGTCAGGCGGGAGCAGCGGAGCAGTTCTTC
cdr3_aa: CASSSQAGAAEQFF

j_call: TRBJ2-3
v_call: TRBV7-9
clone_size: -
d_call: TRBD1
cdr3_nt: TGTGCCAGCAGCATTCTTGGACAGGGCATGACAGATACGCAGTATTTT
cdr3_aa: CASSILGQGMTDTQYF

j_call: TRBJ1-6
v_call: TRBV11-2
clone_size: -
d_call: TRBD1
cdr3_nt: TGTGCCAGCAGCTTAAGGGGACAGGGGAAATCACCCCTCCACTTT
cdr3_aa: CASSLRGQGKSPLHF

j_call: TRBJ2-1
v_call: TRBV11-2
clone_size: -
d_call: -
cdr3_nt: TGTGCCAGCAGTTCGGGACTTAACTCCTACAATGAGCAGTTCTTC
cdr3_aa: CASSSGLNSYNEQFF

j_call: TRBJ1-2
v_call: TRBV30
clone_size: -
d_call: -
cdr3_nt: TGTGCCTGGGGAAGAGGGGGTAGCTATGGCTACACCTTC
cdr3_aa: CAWGRGGSYGYTF

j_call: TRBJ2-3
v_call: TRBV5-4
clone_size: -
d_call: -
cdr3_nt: TGTGCCAGCAGCCTCCCTCCCGCAGATACGCAGTATTTT
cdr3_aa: CASSLPPADTQYF

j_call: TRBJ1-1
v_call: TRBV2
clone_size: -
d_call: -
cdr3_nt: TGTGCCAGCAGTCCACCCCGGGGGGGGACTGAAGCTTTCTTT
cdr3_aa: CASSPPRGGTEAFF

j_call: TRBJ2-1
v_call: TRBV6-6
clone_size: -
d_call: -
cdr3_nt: TGTGCCAGCAGTTACGGAACGCCTTCCTACAATGAGCAGTTCTTC
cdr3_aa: CASSYGTPSYNEQFF

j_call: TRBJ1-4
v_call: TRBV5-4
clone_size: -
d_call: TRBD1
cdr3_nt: TGTGCCAGCAGCCCAGACAGGGCAACTAATGAAAAACTGTTTTTT
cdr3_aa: CASSPDRATNEKLFF

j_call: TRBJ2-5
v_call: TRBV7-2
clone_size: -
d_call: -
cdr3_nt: TGTGCCAGCAGCCCGCTGGGGGCAGGCGAGACCCAGTACTTC
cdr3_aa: CASSPLGAGETQYF

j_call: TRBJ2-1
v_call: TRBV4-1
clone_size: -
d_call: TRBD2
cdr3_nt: TGCGCCAGCTCTCAAGAGGGGAGCGGGAGAAATGAGCAGTTCTTC
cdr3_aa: CASSQEGSGRNEQFF

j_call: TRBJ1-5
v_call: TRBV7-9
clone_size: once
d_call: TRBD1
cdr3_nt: TGTGCCAGCAGCCGTTCAGGGGGTGATCAGCCCCAGCATTTT
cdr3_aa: CASSRSGGDQPQHF

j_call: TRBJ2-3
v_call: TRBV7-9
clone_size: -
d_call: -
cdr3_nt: TGTGCCAGCAGCTTAGAACCCCTTGAGGATACGCAGTATTTT
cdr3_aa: CASSLEPLEDTQYF

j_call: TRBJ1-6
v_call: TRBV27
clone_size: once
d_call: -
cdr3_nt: TGTGCCAGCAGTTCCCCGGCCGATAATTCACCCCTCCACTTT
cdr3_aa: CASSSPADNSPLHF

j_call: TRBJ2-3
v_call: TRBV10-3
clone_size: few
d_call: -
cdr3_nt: TGTGCCATCAGTGACGGTCCGGGTACGCAGTATTTT
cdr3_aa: CAISDGPGTQYF

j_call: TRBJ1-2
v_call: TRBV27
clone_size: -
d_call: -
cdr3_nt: TGTGCCAGCAGGAAGTGGGACTATGGCTACACCTTC
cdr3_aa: CASRKWDYGYTF

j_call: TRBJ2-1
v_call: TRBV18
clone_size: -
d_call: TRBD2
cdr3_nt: TGTGCCAGCTCACCAAGACTAGCGGGGGACAATGAGCAGTTCTTC
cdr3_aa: CASSPRLAGDNEQFF

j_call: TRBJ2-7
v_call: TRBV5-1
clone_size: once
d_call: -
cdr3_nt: TGCGCCAGCAGCTTGGATCGGTCCTACGAGCAGTACTTC
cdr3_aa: CASSLDRSYEQYF

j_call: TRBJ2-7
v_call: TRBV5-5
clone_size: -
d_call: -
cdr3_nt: TGTGCCAGCAGGCCTTCCGCAGGGGCCTACGAGCAGTACTTC
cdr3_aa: CASRPSAGAYEQYF

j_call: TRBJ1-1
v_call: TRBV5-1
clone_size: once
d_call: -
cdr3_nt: TGCGCCAGCAGCTTGGAGACAGTCATGAACACTGAAGCTTTCTTT
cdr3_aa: CASSLETVMNTEAFF

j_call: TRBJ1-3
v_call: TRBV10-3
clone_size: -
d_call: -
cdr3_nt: TGTGCCATCAGTGAGGGCGGTGGAAACACCATATATTTT
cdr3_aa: CAISEGGGNTIYF

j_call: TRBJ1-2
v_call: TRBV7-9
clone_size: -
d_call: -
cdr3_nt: TGTGCCAGCAGCTTAGGAATGACTGATCTGGGCTACACCTTC
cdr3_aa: CASSLGMTDLGYTF

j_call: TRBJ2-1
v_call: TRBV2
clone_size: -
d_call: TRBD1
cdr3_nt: TGTGCCAGCCAGGGGACAGGGTCCTACAATGAGCAGTTCTTC
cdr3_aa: CASQGTGSYNEQFF

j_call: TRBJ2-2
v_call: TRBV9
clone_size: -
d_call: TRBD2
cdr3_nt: TGTGCCAGCAGCTCGGGACTAGCGGGGGGGTATCCCGGGGAGCTGTTTTTT
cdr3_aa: CASSSGLAGGYPGELFF

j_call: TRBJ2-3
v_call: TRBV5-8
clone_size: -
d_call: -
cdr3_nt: TGTGCCAGCAGCCGGGGGGCGTTGATAGGCATGGATACGCAGTATTTT
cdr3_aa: CASSRGALIGMDTQYF

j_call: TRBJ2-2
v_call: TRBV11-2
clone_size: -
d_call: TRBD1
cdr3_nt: TGTGCCAGCAGCTCCCGGGACAGGGGACACGGGGAGCTGTTTTTT
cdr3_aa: CASSSRDRGHGELFF

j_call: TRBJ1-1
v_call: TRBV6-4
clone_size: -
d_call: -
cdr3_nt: TGTGCCAGCAGTGACAGGGTTGGTGAAGCTTTCTTT
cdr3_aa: CASSDRVGEAFF

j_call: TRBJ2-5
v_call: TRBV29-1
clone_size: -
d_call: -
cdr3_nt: TGCAGCGTTACCCAAGGGGGTGAGACCCAGTACTTC
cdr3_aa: CSVTQGGETQYF

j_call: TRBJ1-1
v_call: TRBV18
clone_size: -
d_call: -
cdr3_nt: TGTGCCAGCTCACCGGGCTGGGAGCGCTTAGCTGAAGCTTTCTTT
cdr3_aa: CASSPGWERLAEAFF

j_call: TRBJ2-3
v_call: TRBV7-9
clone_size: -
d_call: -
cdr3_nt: TGTGCCAGCAGCTTAGCGGTTCTGACAGATACGCAGTATTTT
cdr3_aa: CASSLAVLTDTQYF